This TCR beta chain stems from a study of vaccination effects on CD4 cells after COVID-19. The data were produced by immunoSEQ multiplex PCR, yet TCRdb's version contains in-frame clones alone and is incomplete. The table records 20,000 to 25,000 clones, 73% of them present only once. About this clone itself: Its antigen is as yet unknown. At the DNA level, this CDR3 is encoded by other sequences in the same sample as well.

CDR3 size: 13 residues. Germline V CDR1 and CDR2: LGHDT, YNNKEL (reference sequence). Trimming removed 8 bases from V and 6 bases from J, with 11 bases in between. Study-level points and caveats: Relatively few convalescent patients took part in the study, which had no early post-infection timepoints.

CD4+ T cells specific for antigen were expanded with viral peptide pools by the ViraFEST assay before sequencing. Once cultured for roughly 10 days, the cells underwent separation to obtain CD4+ T cells. Nucleocapsid antibodies were negative in the vaccine recipients, who had never had SARS-CoV-2 infection. After under 2.5 million PBMC were placed in each well, they were cultured with approximately 10 IU/ml IL-2 and about 10 ug/ml peptides. The clonotype was recovered from a human donor who received a COVID-19 vaccine. The chain combines TRBV3-1 (or the pseudogene TRBV3-2) with TRBJ1-6, with D perhaps TRBD1 (6 bases). The specimen was CD4+ T cells from PBMCs cultured with HCoV-229E spike peptides, collected before COVID-19 vaccination. The CDR3 loop is CASSPDSNSPLHF. The DNA of the CDR3 is TGTGCCAGCTCGCCGGACAGTAATTCACCCCTCCACTTT.